This T cell receptor beta chain was identified during a study of blood T cell repertoires in COVID-19. At the level of the study: Collection of acute and convalescent COVID-19 samples took place in the United States, Italy and Spain.

As processed by the authors: Reference gene primer amplification in the assay estimated nucleated cell counts. Libraries were prepared by immunoSEQ multiplex PCR; TCRdb keeps only in-frame clonotypes and omits some of them. V, J and clone size were drawn from that table, and D and trimming were deduced from the DNA. The sample yields more than 200,000 clones, 70% to 90% seen once. CDR3 length: 13 amino acids. The germline CDR1 and CDR2 sequences are SEHNR and FQNEAQ (reference sequence). With 2 bases removed from V and 4 bases from J, the gap between germline ends came to 9 bases. V is TRBV7-9 and J is TRBJ2-7; D remains unclear. Sequenced sample: peripheral blood. The TCR was taken from a middle-aged man with acute or convalescent COVID-19. The CDR3 spells CASSLIPGYEQYF. CDR3 DNA sequence: TGTGCCAGCAGCTTAATCCCAGGTTACGAGCAGTACTTC.